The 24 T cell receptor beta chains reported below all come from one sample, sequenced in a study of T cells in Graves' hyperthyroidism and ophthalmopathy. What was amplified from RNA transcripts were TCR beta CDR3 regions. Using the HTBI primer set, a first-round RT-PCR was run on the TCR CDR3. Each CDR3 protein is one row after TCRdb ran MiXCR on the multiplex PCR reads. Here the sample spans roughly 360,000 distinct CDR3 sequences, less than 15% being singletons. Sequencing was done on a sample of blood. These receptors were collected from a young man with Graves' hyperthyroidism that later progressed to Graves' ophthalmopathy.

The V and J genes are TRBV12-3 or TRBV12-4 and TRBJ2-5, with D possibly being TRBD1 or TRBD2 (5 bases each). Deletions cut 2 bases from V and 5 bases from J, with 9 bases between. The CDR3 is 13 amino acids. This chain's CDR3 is CASSLIEGETQYF. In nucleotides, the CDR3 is TGTGCCAGCAGTTTAATAGAGGGGGAGACCCAGTACTTC.

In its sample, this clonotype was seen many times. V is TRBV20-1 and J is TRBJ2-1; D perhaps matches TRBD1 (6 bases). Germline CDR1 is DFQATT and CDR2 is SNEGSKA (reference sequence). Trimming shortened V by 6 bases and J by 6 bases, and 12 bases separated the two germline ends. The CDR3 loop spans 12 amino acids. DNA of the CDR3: TGCAGTGCCCATCCAGGGGTCAATGAGCAGTTCTTC. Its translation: CSAHPGVNEQFF.

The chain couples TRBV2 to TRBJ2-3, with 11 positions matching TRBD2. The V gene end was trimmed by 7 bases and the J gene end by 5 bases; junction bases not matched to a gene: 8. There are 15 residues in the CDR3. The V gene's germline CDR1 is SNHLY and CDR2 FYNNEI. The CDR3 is CASTPLLAGVDTQYF. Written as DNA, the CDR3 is TGTGCCAGCACCCCCCTACTAGCGGGGGTAGATACGCAGTATTTT. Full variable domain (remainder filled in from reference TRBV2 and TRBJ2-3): EPEVTQTPSHQVTQMGQEVILRCVPISNHLYFYWYRQILGQKVEFLVSFYNNEISEKSEIFDDQFSVERPDGSNFTLKIRSTKLEDSAMYFCASTPLLAGVDTQYFGPGTRLTVL.

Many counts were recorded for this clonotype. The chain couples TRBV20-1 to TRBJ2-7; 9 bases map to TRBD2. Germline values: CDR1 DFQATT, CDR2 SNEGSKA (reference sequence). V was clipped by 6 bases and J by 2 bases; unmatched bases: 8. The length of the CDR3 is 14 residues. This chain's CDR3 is CSAGLAGGTYEQYF. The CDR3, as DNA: TGCAGTGCGGGACTAGCAGGAGGGACCTACGAGCAGTACTTC.

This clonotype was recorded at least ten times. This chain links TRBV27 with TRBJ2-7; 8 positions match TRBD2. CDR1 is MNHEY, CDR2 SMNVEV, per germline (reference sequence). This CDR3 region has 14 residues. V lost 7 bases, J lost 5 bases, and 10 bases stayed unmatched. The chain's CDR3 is CASTGTSGGDEQYF. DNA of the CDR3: TGTGCCAGCACCGGGACTTCGGGAGGGGACGAGCAGTACTTC.

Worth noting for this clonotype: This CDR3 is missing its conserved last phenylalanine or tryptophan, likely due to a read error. In DNA, the CDR3 is TGTGCCTGGAGGGGTCAGACCCTAGCCAAAAACATTCAGTACCTC. Protein product: CAWRGQTLAKNIQYL. The chain is built from TRBV30 and TRBJ2-4; D remains ambiguous. The CDR3 consists of 15 residues. Germline CDR1 reads GTSNPN; CDR2 reads SVGIG (reference sequence). Trimming took off 3 bases at V and 0 bases at J, with 12 bases between the two ends.

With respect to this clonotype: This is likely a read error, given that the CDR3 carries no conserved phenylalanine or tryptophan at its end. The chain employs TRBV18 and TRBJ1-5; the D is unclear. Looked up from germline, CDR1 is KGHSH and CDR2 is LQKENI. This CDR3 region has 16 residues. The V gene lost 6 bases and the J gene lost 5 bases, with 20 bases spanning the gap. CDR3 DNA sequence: TGTGCCAGCTCTCTTCTCGGGAGAGGGAGCGATCAGCCCCAGCATGTT. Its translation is CASSLLGRGSDQPQHV.

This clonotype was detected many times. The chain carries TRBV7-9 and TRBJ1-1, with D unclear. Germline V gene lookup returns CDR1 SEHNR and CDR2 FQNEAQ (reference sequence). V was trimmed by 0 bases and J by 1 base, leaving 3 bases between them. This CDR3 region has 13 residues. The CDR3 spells CASSLAANTEAFF. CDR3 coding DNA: TGTGCCAGCAGCTTAGCAGCGAACACTGAAGCTTTCTTT. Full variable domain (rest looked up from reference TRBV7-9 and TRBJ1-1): DTGVSQNPRHKITKRGQNVTFRCDPISEHNRLYWYRQTLGQGPEFLTYFQNEAQLEKSRLLSDRFSAERPKGSFSTLEIQRTEQGDSAMYLCASSLAANTEAFFGQGTRLTVV.

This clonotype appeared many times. Here the CDR3 DNA reads TGTGCCATCAGCGAACAGGTGGTAACCTACAATGAGCAGTTCTTC. Protein sequence: CAISEQVVTYNEQFF. The rearrangement uses TRBV10-3 and TRBJ2-1; perhaps TRBD1 as D (5 bases). The CDR3 has 15 amino acids. V was clipped by 6 bases and J by 2 bases, with 14 bases between them. CDR1 is ENHRY, CDR2 SYGVKD, per germline.

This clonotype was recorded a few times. This CDR3 is CASRTYRQGNNEQFF. DNA for the CDR3: TGTGCCAGTAGAACCTACCGACAGGGGAACAATGAGCAGTTCTTC. The chain couples TRBV19 to TRBJ2-1; 8 nucleotides align to TRBD1. The junction had 9 bases not matched to a gene; V was cut back by 6 bases and J by 5 bases. CDR1 and CDR2 from the germline V gene are LNHDA and SQIVND (reference sequence). CDR3 size: 15 residues.

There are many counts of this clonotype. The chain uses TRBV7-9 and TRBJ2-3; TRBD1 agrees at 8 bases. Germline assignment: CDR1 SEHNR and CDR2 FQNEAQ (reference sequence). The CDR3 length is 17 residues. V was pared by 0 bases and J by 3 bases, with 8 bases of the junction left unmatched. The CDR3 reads CASSLAPIRGRTDTQYF. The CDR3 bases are TGTGCCAGCAGCTTAGCGCCCATCAGGGGGCGGACAGATACGCAGTATTTT.

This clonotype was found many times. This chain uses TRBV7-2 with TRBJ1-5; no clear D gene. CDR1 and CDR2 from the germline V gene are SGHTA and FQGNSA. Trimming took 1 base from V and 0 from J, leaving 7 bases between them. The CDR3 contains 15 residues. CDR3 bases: TGTGCCAGCAGCTTAGGATTTTATAGCAATCAGCCCCAGCATTTT. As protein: CASSLGFYSNQPQHF.

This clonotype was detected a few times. CDR3 in DNA: TGCGCCAGCAGACTCTTGCGGGGGGCCTCCTACAATGAGCAGTTCTTC. It yields the protein CASRLLRGASYNEQFF. This chain links TRBV10-2 with TRBJ2-1; 8 positions match TRBD2. Trimming at V came to 6 bases and at J to 0 bases, leaving 7 bases not matched to a gene. The CDR3 is 16 residues long. CDR1 is WSHSY and CDR2 is SAAADI in the germline V gene.

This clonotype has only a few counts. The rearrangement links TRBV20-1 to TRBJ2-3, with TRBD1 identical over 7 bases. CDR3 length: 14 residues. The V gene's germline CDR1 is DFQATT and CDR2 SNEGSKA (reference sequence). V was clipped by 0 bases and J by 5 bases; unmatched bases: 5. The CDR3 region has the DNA TGCAGTGCTAGAGATTTTAGGGGGCAAGATACGCAGTATTTT. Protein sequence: CSARDFRGQDTQYF.

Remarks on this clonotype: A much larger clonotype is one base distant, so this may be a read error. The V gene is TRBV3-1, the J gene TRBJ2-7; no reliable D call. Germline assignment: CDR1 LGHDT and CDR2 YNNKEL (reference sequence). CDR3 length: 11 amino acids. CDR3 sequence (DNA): TGTACCAGCAGCGACGTCGGCGAGCAGTACTTC. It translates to CTSSDVGEQYF.

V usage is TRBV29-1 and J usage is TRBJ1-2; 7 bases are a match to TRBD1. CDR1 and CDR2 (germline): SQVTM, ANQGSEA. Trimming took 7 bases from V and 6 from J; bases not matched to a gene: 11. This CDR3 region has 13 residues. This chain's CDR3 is CSAADRAEDGYTF. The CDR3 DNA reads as TGCAGCGCGGCTGACAGGGCAGAGGATGGCTACACCTTC. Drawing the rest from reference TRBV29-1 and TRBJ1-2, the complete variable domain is SAVISQKPSRDICQRGTSLTIQCQVDSQVTMMFWYRQQPGQSLTLIATANQGSEATYESGFVIDKFPISRPNLTFSTLTVSNMSPEDSSIYLCSAADRAEDGYTFGSGTRLTVV.

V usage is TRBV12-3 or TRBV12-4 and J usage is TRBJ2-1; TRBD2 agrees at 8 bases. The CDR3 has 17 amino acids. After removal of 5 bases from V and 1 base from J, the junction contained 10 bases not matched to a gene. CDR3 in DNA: TGTGCCAGCAGTGAACTTAGCGGGGTGATTTCCTACAATGAGCAGTTCTTC. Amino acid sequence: CASSELSGVISYNEQFF.

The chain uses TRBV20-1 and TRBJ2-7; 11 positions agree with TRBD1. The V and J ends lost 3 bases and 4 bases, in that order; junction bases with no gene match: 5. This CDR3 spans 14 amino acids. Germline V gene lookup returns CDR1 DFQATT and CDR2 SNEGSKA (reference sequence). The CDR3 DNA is TGCAGTGCTAGCTGGACAGGGGGCGCGTACGAGCAGTACTTC. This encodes CSASWTGGAYEQYF.

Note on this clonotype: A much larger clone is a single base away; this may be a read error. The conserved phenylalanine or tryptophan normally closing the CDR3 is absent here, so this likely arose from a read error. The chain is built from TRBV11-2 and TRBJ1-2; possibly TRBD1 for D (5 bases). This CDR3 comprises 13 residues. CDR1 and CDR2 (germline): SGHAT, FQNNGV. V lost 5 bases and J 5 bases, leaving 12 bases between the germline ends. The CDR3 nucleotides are TGTGCCAGCAGCGCAGGGCGTCGGTATGGCTACACCCTC. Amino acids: CASSAGRRYGYTL.

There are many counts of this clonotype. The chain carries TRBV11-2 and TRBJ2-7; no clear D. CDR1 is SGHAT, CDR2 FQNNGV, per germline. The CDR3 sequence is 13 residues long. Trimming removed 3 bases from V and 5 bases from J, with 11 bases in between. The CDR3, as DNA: TGTGCCAGCAGCTTTGGGCAGTCCAACGAGCAGTACTTC. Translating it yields CASSFGQSNEQYF.

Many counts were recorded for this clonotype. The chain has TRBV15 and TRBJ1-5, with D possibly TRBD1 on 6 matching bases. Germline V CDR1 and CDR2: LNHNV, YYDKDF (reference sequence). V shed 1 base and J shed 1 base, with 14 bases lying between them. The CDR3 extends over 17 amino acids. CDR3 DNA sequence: TGTGCCACCAGCAGAGTAATCGGGACATCCAGCAATCAGCCCCAGCATTTT. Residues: CATSRVIGTSSNQPQHF.

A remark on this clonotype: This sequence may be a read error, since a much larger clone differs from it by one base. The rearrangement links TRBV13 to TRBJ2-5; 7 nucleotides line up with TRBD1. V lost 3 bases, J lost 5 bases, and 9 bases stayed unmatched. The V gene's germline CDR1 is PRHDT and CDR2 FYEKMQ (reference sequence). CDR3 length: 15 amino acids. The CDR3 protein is CASSFRDSHRETQYF. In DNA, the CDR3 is TGTGCCAGCAGCTTCCGGGACAGTCATAGGGAGACCCAGTACTTC.

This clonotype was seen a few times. DNA for the CDR3: TGTGCCAGTAGTATTAGCGGGGGCACCGGGGAGCTGTTTTTT. As protein: CASSISGGTGELFF. The gene calls are TRBV19 and TRBJ2-2; TRBD2 aligns across 9 bases. Germline loops: CDR1 LNHDA, CDR2 SQIVND (reference sequence). The CDR3 extends over 14 amino acids. Trimming removed 3 bases from V and 4 bases from J; junction bases left unmatched: 0.

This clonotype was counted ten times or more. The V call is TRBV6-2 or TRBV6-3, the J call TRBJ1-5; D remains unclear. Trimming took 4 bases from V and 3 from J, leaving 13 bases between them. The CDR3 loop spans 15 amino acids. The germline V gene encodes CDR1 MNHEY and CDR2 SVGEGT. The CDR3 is CASSWATSPNQPQHF. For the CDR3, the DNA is TGTGCCAGCAGTTGGGCCACGAGTCCCAATCAGCCCCAGCATTTT.